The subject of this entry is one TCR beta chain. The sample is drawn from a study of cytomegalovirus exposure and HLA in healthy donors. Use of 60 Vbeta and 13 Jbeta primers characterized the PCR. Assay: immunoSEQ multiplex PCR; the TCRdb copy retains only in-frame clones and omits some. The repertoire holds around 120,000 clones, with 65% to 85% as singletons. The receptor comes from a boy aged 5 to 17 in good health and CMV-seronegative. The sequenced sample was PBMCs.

The CDR3 reads CAWTGKPTYEQYF. The CDR3 DNA is TGTGCCTGGACAGGGAAACCGACCTACGAGCAGTACTTC. This chain connects TRBV30 to TRBJ2-7, with D perhaps matching TRBD1 (5 bases). Trimming left V 4 bases short and J 2 bases short, with 12 bases between. From germline, CDR1 is GTSNPN and CDR2 SVGIG (reference sequence). CDR3 length equals 13 residues.